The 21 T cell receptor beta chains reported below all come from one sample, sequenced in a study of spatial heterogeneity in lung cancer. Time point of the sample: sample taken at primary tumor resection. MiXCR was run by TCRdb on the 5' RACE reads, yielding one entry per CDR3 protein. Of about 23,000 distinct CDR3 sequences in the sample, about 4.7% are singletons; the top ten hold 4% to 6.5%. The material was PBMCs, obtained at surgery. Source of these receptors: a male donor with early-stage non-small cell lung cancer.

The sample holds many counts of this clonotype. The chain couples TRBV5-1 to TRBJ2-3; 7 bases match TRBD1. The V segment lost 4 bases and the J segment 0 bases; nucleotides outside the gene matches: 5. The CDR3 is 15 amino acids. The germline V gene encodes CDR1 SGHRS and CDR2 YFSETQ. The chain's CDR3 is CASSKGDRSTDTQYF. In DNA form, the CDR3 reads TGCGCCAGCAGCAAGGGGGACAGAAGCACAGATACGCAGTATTTT.

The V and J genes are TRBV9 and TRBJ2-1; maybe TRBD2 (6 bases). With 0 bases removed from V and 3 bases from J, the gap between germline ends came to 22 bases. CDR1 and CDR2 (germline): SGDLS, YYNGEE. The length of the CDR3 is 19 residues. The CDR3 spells CASSVGGATSSASYNEQFF. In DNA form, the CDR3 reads TGTGCCAGCAGCGTAGGCGGGGCAACCTCTAGCGCGAGCTACAATGAGCAGTTCTTC.

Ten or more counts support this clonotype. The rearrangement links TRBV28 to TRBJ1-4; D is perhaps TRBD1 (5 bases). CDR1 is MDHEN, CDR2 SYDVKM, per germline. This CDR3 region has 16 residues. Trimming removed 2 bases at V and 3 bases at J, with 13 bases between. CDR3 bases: TGTGCCAGCAGTTTACTGGGGCGCGGAGCTAATGAAAAACTGTTTTTT. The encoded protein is CASSLLGRGANEKLFF.

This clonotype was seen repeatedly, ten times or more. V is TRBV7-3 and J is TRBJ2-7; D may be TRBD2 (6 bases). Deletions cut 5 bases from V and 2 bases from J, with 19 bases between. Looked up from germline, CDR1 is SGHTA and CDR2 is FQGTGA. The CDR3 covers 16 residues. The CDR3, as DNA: TGTGCCAGCAGCCCCGAGGGGCGGGGTTACCCCTACGAGCAGTACTTC. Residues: CASSPEGRGYPYEQYF.

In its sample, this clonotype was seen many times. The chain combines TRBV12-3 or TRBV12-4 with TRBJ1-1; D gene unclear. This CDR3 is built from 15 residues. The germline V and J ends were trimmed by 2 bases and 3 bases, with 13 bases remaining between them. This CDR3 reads CASSLRASRDTEAFF. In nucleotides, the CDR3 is TGTGCCAGCAGTTTAAGGGCTTCTCGGGACACTGAAGCTTTCTTT.

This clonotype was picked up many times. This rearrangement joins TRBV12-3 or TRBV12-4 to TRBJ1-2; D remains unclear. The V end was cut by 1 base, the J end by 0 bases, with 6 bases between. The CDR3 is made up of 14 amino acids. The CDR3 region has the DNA TGTGCCAGCAGTTTAGACGTAGCTAACTATGGCTACACCTTC. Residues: CASSLDVANYGYTF.

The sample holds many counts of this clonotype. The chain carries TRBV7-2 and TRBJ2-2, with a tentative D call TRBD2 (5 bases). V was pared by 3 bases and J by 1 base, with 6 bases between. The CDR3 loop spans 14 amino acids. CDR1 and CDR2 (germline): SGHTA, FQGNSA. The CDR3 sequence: CASSFGLNTGELFF. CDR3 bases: TGTGCCAGCAGCTTCGGACTGAACACCGGGGAGCTGTTTTTT.

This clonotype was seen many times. This CDR3 reads CASSVNGPPNTGELFF. CDR3 coding DNA: TGTGCCAGCAGTGTGAACGGGCCCCCGAACACCGGGGAGCTGTTTTTT. The rearrangement uses TRBV12-3 or TRBV12-4 and TRBJ2-2; D remains ambiguous. Trimming took 5 bases from V and 0 from J, leaving 13 bases between them. This CDR3 has 16 amino acids.

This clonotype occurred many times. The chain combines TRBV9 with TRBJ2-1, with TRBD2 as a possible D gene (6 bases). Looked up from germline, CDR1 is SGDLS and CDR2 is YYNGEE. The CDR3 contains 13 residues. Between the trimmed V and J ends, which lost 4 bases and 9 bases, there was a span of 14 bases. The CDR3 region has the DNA TGTGCCAGCAGCCCACGACTAGTAACTGAGCAGTTCTTC. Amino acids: CASSPRLVTEQFF.

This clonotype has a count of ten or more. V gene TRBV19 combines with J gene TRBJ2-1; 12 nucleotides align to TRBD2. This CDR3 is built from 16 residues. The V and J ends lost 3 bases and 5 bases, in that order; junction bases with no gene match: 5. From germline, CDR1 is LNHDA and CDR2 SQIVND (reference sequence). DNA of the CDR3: TGTGCCAGTAGTATTCGGACTAGCGGGATTGACAATGAGCAGTTCTTC. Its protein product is CASSIRTSGIDNEQFF.

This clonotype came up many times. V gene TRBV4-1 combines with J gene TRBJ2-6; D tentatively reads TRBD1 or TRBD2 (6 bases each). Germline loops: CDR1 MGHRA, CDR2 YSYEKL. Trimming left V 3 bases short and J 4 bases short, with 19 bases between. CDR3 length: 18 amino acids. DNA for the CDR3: TGCGCCAGCAGCCAGGCCTCCCGGGGGCTATCGGGGGCCAACGTCCTGACTTTC. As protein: CASSQASRGLSGANVLTF.

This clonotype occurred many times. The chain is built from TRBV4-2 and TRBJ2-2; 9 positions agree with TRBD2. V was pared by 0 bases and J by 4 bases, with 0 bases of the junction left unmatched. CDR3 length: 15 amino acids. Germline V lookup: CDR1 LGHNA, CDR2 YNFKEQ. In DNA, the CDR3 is TGTGCCAGCAGCCAAGATAGCGGGGGCACCGGGGAGCTGTTTTTT. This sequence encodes CASSQDSGGTGELFF.

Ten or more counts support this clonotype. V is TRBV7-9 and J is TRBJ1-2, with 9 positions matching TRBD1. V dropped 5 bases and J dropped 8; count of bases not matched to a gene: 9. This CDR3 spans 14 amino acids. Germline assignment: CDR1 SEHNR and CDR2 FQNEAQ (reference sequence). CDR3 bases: TGTGCCAGCAGCCGATCCGGGACAGGGCAAGGCTACACCTTC. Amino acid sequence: CASSRSGTGQGYTF.

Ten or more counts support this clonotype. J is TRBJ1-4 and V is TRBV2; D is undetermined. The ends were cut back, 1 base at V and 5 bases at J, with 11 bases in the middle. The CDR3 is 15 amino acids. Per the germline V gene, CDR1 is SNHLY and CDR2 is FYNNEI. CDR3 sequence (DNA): TGTGCCAGCAGTGAAGGTCGACACCGAAATGAAAAACTGTTTTTT. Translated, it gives CASSEGRHRNEKLFF.

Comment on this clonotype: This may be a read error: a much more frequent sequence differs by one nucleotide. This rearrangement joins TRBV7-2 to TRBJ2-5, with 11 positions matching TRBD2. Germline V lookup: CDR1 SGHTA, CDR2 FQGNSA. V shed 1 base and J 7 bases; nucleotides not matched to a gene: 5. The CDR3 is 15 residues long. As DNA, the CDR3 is TGTGCCAGCAGCTTAGTTAGCGGGAGGGAGAGGACCCAGTACTTC. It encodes CASSLVSGRERTQYF.

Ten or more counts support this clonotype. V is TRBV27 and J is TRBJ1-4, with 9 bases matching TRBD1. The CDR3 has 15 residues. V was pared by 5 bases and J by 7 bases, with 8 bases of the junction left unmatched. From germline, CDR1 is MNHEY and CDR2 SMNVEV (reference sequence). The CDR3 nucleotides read TGTGCCAGCAGTGAGAACAGGGGGCGCGGTGAAAAACTGTTTTTT. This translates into CASSENRGRGEKLFF.

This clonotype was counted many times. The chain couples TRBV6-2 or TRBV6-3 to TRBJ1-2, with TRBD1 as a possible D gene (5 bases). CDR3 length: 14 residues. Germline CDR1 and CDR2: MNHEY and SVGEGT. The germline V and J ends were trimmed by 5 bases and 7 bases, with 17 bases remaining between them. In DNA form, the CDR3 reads TGTGCCAGCAGTGCCCGACAGACATGGGGTGGCTACACCTTC. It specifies CASSARQTWGGYTF.

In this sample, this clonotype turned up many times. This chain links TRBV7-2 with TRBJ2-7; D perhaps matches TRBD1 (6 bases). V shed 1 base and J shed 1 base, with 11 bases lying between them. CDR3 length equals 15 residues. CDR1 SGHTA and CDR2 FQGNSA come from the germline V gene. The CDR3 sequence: CASSLEAGASYEQYF. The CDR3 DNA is TGTGCCAGCAGCTTAGAAGCAGGGGCGTCCTACGAGCAGTACTTC.

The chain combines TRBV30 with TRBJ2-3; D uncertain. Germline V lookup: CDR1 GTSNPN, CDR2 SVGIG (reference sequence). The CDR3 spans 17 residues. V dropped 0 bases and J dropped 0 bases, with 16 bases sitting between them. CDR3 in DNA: TGTGCCTGGAGTGTAAAAAGAACCATTACTAGCACAGATACGCAGTATTTT. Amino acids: CAWSVKRTITSTDTQYF.

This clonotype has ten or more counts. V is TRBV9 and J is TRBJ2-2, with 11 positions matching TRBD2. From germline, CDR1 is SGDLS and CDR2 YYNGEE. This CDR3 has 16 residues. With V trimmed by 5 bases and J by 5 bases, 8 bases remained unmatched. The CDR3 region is CASRSGTSGQTGELFF. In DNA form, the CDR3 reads TGTGCCAGCAGGTCGGGGACTAGCGGTCAGACCGGGGAGCTGTTTTTT.

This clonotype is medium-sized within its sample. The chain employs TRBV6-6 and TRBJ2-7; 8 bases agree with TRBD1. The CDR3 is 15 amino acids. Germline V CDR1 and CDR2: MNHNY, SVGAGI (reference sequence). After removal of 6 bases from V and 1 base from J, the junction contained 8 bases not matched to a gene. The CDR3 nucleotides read TGTGCCAGCAGCCTCCCCGGGACAGGTTCCTACGAGCAGTACTTC. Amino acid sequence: CASSLPGTGSYEQYF.